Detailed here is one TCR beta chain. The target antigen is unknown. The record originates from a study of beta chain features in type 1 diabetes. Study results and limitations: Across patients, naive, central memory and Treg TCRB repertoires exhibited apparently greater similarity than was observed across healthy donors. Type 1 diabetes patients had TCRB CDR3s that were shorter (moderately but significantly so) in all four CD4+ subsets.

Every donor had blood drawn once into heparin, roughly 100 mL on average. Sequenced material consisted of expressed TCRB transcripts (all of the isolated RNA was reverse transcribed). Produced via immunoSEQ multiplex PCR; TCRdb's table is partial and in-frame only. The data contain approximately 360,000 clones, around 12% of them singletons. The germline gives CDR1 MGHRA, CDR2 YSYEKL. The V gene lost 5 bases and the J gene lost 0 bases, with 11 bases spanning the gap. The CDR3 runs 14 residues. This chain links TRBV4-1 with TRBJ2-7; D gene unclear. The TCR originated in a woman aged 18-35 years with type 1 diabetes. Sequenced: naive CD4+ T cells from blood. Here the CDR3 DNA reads TGCGCCAGCAGCTACCAGGAAACCTCCTACGAGCAGTACTTC. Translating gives CASSYQETSYEQYF.